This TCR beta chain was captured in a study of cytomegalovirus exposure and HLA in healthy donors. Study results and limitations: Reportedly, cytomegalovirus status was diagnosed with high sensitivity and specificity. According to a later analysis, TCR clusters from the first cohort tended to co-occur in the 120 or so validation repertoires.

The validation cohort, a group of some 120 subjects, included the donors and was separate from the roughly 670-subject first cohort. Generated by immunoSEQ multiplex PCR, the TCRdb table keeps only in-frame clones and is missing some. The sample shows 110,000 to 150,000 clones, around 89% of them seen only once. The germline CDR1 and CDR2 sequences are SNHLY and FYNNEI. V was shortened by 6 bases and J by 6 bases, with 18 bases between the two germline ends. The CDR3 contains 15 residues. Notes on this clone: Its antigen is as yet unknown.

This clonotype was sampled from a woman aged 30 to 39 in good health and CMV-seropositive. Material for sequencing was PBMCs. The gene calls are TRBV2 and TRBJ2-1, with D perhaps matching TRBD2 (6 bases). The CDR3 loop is CASSANWGVVNEQFF. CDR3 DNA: TGTGCCAGCAGCGCCAACTGGGGGGTAGTCAATGAGCAGTTCTTC.